A selection of T cell receptor beta chains follows, all from one sample in a study of CD8+ T cells in alopecia areata. Assay: immunoSEQ multiplex PCR; the TCRdb copy retains only in-frame clones and omits some. Of roughly 170,000 clones in the sample, around 58% were seen once. The starting material was CD8+ T cells sorted from blood, obtained at week 24, from a patient treated with tofacitinib. These receptors were obtained from a human donor with alopecia areata. The CDR3 runs from the conserved cysteine through the conserved F or W. Each record gives: V gene, J gene, D gene, clone size, CDR3 DNA, CDR3 protein. D genes are given only for firm matches. Clone size, where shown, is once, few, many, or a class for clones that have expanded.

v_call: TRBV2
j_call: TRBJ2-5
d_call: TRBD1
clone_size: NA
cdr3_nt: TGTGCCAGCAGGGCGAAACAGGGGAGAGGAGAGACCCAGTACTTC
cdr3_aa: CASRAKQGRGETQYF

v_call: TRBV4-1
j_call: TRBJ1-2
d_call: NA
clone_size: NA
cdr3_nt: TGCGCCAGCAGCCAACAGGGTACCTATGGCTACACCTTC
cdr3_aa: CASSQQGTYGYTF

v_call: TRBV30
j_call: TRBJ2-7
d_call: NA
clone_size: NA
cdr3_nt: TGTGCCGCCAAGGGGAGCTCCTACGAGCAGTACTTC
cdr3_aa: CAAKGSSYEQYF

v_call: TRBV15
j_call: TRBJ2-1
d_call: NA
clone_size: NA
cdr3_nt: TGTGCCACCAGCAGAGATGGGAATAGGGATGAGCAGTTCTTC
cdr3_aa: CATSRDGNRDEQFF

v_call: TRBV6-1
j_call: TRBJ1-5
d_call: NA
clone_size: NA
cdr3_nt: TGTGCCAGCACCGAGGGGGGGAATCAGCCCCAGCATTTT
cdr3_aa: CASTEGGNQPQHF

v_call: TRBV29-1
j_call: TRBJ2-2
d_call: NA
clone_size: NA
cdr3_nt: TGCAGCGTTGTGACCATGAACACCGGGGAGCTGTTTTTT
cdr3_aa: CSVVTMNTGELFF

v_call: TRBV7-2
j_call: TRBJ2-3
d_call: NA
clone_size: NA
cdr3_nt: TGTGCCAGCAGCTTAAGGCGGGGCACAGATACGCAGTATTTT
cdr3_aa: CASSLRRGTDTQYF

v_call: TRBV9
j_call: TRBJ2-7
d_call: TRBD2
clone_size: NA
cdr3_nt: TGTGCCAGCAGCGTAGCGAGCGGGGGGGCCGAGCAGTACTTC
cdr3_aa: CASSVASGGAEQYF

v_call: TRBV7-8
j_call: TRBJ2-7
d_call: TRBD2
clone_size: few
cdr3_nt: TGTGCCAGCAGCTCCGGGACTAGCGGGGCTTACGAGCAGTACTTC
cdr3_aa: CASSSGTSGAYEQYF

v_call: TRBV6-5
j_call: TRBJ1-1
d_call: NA
clone_size: NA
cdr3_nt: TGTGCCAGCACCCACTCGGGAGTGTCGACCACTGAAGCTTTCTTT
cdr3_aa: CASTHSGVSTTEAFF

v_call: TRBV9
j_call: TRBJ1-5
d_call: NA
clone_size: once
cdr3_nt: TGTGCCAGCAGCCCCTACGGAGTCAATCAGCCCCAGCATTTT
cdr3_aa: CASSPYGVNQPQHF

v_call: TRBV5-6
j_call: TRBJ2-7
d_call: NA
clone_size: once
cdr3_nt: TGTGCCAGCAGCCTCGGGGGCGGGTTGACCTACGAGCAGTACTTC
cdr3_aa: CASSLGGGLTYEQYF

v_call: TRBV7-2
j_call: TRBJ2-3
d_call: NA
clone_size: few
cdr3_nt: TGTGCCAGCACGCCAAGGGGGGACATCTTCCCATCAGATACGCAGTATTTT
cdr3_aa: CASTPRGDIFPSDTQYF

v_call: TRBV29-1
j_call: TRBJ2-2
d_call: NA
clone_size: NA
cdr3_nt: TGCAGCGTTGAGGGGAAAACCGGGGAGCTGTTTTTT
cdr3_aa: CSVEGKTGELFF

v_call: TRBV11-2
j_call: TRBJ2-1
d_call: TRBD2
clone_size: NA
cdr3_nt: TGTGCCAGTAGAGCGGGGGGCGAATACAATGAGCAGTTCTTC
cdr3_aa: CASRAGGEYNEQFF

v_call: TRBV15
j_call: TRBJ2-3
d_call: TRBD2
clone_size: NA
cdr3_nt: TGTGCCACCCGGCGGGGGGAGGCAGATACGCAGTATTTT
cdr3_aa: CATRRGEADTQYF

v_call: TRBV2
j_call: TRBJ1-6
d_call: NA
clone_size: NA
cdr3_nt: TGTGCCAGCATGAGGGTTGGCGGGGATGCACCCCTCCACTTT
cdr3_aa: CASMRVGGDAPLHF

v_call: TRBV30
j_call: TRBJ1-1
d_call: NA
clone_size: NA
cdr3_nt: TGTGCCTGGTCCGGGGGAGTTGAAGCTTTCTTT
cdr3_aa: CAWSGGVEAFF

v_call: TRBV30
j_call: TRBJ2-7
d_call: NA
clone_size: NA
cdr3_nt: TGTGCCTGGAGTCGCACCTCCTACGAGCAGTACTTC
cdr3_aa: CAWSRTSYEQYF

v_call: TRBV2
j_call: TRBJ2-7
d_call: NA
clone_size: once
cdr3_nt: TGTGCCAGCAGTGAAGGACAGCCCTACGAGCAGTACTTC
cdr3_aa: CASSEGQPYEQYF

v_call: TRBV6-5
j_call: TRBJ1-2
d_call: TRBD1
clone_size: few
cdr3_nt: TGTGCCAGCATGACGGAGGGGGCCTATGGCTACACCTTC
cdr3_aa: CASMTEGAYGYTF

v_call: TRBV5-1
j_call: TRBJ2-3
d_call: TRBD1
clone_size: NA
cdr3_nt: TGCGCCAGCAGCTTGCCCCTACAGGGGGCGAACACAGATACGCAGTATTTT
cdr3_aa: CASSLPLQGANTDTQYF

v_call: TRBV18
j_call: TRBJ2-7
d_call: NA
clone_size: NA
cdr3_nt: TGTGCCAGCTCACCCCTCGAAGGGCCCGAGTACTACGAGCAGTACTTC
cdr3_aa: CASSPLEGPEYYEQYF

v_call: TRBV6-5
j_call: TRBJ1-2
d_call: NA
clone_size: NA
cdr3_nt: TGTGCCAGCGGAAGACAGCTCCTTGACGCCTATGGCTACACCTTC
cdr3_aa: CASGRQLLDAYGYTF

v_call: TRBV4-1
j_call: TRBJ2-1
d_call: NA
clone_size: NA
cdr3_nt: TGCGCCAGCAGCCAAGTACAGTCCTATGAGCAGTTCTTC
cdr3_aa: CASSQVQSYEQFF